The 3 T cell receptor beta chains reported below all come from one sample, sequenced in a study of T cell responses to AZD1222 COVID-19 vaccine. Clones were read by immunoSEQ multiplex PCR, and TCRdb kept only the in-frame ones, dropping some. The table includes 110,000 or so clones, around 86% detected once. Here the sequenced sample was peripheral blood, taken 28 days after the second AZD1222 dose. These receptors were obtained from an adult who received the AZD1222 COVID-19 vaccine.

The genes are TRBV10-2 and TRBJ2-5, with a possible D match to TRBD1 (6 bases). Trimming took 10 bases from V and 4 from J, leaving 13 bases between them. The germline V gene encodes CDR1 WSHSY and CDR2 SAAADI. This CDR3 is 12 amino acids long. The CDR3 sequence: CATSTGLETQYF. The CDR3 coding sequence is TGCGCCACCTCTACAGGGTTAGAGACCCAGTACTTC.

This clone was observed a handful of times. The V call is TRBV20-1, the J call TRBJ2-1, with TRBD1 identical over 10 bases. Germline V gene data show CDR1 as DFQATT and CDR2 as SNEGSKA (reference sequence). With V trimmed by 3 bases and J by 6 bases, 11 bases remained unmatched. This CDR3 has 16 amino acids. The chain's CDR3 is CSASAFDRGRPNEQFF. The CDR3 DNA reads TGCAGTGCTAGTGCTTTCGACAGGGGGCGCCCCAATGAGCAGTTCTTC.

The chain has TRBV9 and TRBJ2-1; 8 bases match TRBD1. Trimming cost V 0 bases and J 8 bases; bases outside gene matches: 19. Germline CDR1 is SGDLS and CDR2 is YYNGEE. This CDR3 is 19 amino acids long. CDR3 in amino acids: CASSVGGQEIYGLVDEQFF. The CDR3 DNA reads TGTGCCAGCAGCGTAGGGGGACAGGAGATTTATGGATTGGTTGATGAGCAGTTCTTC.